This TCR beta chain was documented in a study of radiation and T cells in renal cell carcinoma (dated by TCRdb to 2019 to 2021). Regarding the research as a whole: The samples were drawn from a clinical trial, where primary renal cell carcinomas were treated with 15 Gy of stereotactic body radiation therapy and then removed by nephrectomy 4 weeks afterward. A total of 4,016,671 unique CDR3 nucleotide sequences, encoding roughly 2.7 million unique CDR3 amino acid sequences, were found across all 55 or so samples. TCR beta sequencing covered 50 to 55 samples in total, comprising around 25 tumors and approximately 27 peripheral blood samples. Overall results and qualifications from the work: Changes in the blood repertoire were not tracked past 4 weeks after treatment. An increase in top tumor clonotypes in blood was observed from baseline to 2 weeks post-radiation, followed by contraction by 4 weeks, which was taken to suggest transient expansion of tumor-resident clones. With a single-armed trial design, the study had no way to address how radiation dose or scheduling affects the TCR repertoire. Because no pretreatment tumor biopsies were available, whether clonotypes were present in the tumor at baseline could not be determined.

As for this clone: The specificity of this receptor is unknown. It has no much larger one-base neighbor in the sample; base qualities were not kept.

V was cut back by 0 bases and J by 1 base, leaving a gap of 10 bases between them. CDR1 and CDR2 are read off the germline V gene as SGHRS and YFSETQ. Taken from cysteine to phenylalanine, the CDR3 has 15 residues. Only the CDR3 DNA stays, 45 bases, in frame from base 1. TCR beta libraries were generated from genomic DNA with the immunoSEQ kit, following the manufacturer's recommendations. To prepare libraries, a first multiplex PCR with proprietary primers was run, followed by a second PCR that added unique barcodes, and a bead cleanup was done after each round. A positive control reaction and a negative control reaction, both provided in the kit, were run with every batch of samples. The final libraries underwent checking on an Agilent 4200 TapeStation D1000 ScreenTape, volumetric pooling, and quantification by qPCR. Sequencing was performed on an Illumina NextSeq500 with a MidOutput 150-cycle cartridge, and 156 Read1 and 15 Index1 cycles were run with kit custom primers. The pooled library was loaded at 1.0 pM with around 20% PhiX control spiked in. On the authors' methods: Vendor-processed data were analyzed in R, with a clonotype defined as all T cells sharing the same CDR3 nucleotide sequence. For clone abundance analyses, frequencies were normalized to the 10,000 most abundant clones in each sample. Public T cell clones, averaging fewer than five per sample, were removed before analysis. Tumor-enriched and baseline blood-enriched clonotypes were defined by at least a 32-fold difference in abundance between compartments. A beta-binomial differential abundance model was applied to find clonotypes that expanded or contracted between blood time points. Similarity between tumor and blood repertoires was quantified using the Baroni-Urbani and Buser coefficient, and groups were compared with two-tailed Wilcoxon tests in R. The table comes from immuneACCESS by way of TCRdb, which keeps in-frame sequences with V and J called. Part of the clones is missing from these tables; in studies checked, under half for an unresolved V gene and the rest for unknown reasons. That table is the source of V, J and clone size, and D and trimming were worked out from the DNA. The sample data list around 46,000 clones, and about 83% of these were observed just once. The biggest ten clones account for about a third of the sample.

The sample's time point, from its label and the paper: baseline pretreatment blood. Sample treatment or condition, as interpreted from the label and publication: 15 Gy SBRT to primary tumor, nephrectomy 4 weeks later. To follow tumor-enriched clonotypes, serial peripheral blood was collected from radiation-treated patients at baseline and at 2 weeks and 4 weeks after SBRT. Every patient had renal cell carcinoma of clear cell pathology. Genomic DNA for TCR sequencing was prepared using the QIAamp DNA Blood Mini Kit (Qiagen). Samples were included in the analyses only if all quality control checks were passed.

This TCR was recovered from a woman in her 70s with renal cell carcinoma. In this chain, TRBV5-1 is recombined with TRBJ1-1, and the D gene may be TRBD1, 5 bases matching. Sample: blood, taken from a patient whose treatment included radiotherapy and nephrectomy. The sequenced DNA: TGCGCCAGCAGCTTGGGGTGGGGACGGAACACTGAAGCTTTCTTT. Its translation reads: CASSLGWGRNTEAFF.